This passage covers 27 T cell receptor beta chains from one sample sequenced in a study of blood T cell repertoires in COVID-19 (dated by TCRdb to about 2020). Library generation was performed with the immunoSEQ multiplex PCR assay. TCRdb retrieved this table from immuneACCESS and kept in-frame rearrangements only. Not all clones are present; in checked studies, unresolved V genes account for under half, and no reason is known for the remainder. Present in this sample are 150,000 or so clones, 75% to 85% of which were seen just once. The ten top clones hold about 12% of the sample. Material: peripheral blood. These receptors all come from a woman aged 60-75 years with COVID-19, enrolled during active disease.

The chain uses TRBV11-2 and TRBJ2-1; 9 bases line up with TRBD2. This CDR3 is built from 15 residues. The germline V gene has CDR1 SGHAT and CDR2 FQNNGV. With V trimmed by 0 bases and J by 9 bases, 6 bases remained unmatched. The CDR3 protein is CASSLEVAGEREQFF. In DNA form, the CDR3 reads TGTGCCAGCAGCTTAGAAGTAGCGGGGGAGCGTGAGCAGTTCTTC. The full variable domain, completed using reference TRBV11-2 and TRBJ2-1, is EAGVAQSPRYKIIEKRQSVAFWCNPISGHATLYWYQQILGQGPKLLIQFQNNGVVDDSQLPKDRFSAERLKGVDSTLKIQPAKLEDSAVYLCASSLEVAGEREQFFGPGTRLTVL.

The chain links TRBV3-1 (or the pseudogene TRBV3-2) to TRBJ1-2; maybe TRBD1 (6 bases). There are 17 residues in the CDR3. V was pared by 4 bases and J by 4 bases, with 22 bases between. CDR1 LGHDT and CDR2 YNNKEL come from the germline V gene (reference sequence). The DNA for the CDR3 is TGTGCCAGCAGCCCGGCCAGTAGGGGGATCCGTCTCTATGGCTACACCTTC. It yields the protein CASSPASRGIRLYGYTF.

The V and J genes are TRBV7-3 and TRBJ2-3; 8 bases line up with TRBD1. V shed 4 bases and J 4 bases; nucleotides not matched to a gene: 10. This CDR3 is 16 amino acids long. The germline V gene has CDR1 SGHTA and CDR2 FQGTGA. Here the CDR3 reads CASSSHRPRGPDTQYF. CDR3 bases: TGTGCCAGCAGCTCCCACAGGCCCAGGGGGCCAGATACGCAGTATTTT.

This clone was counted only a few times. J is TRBJ2-3 and V is TRBV7-9, with 8 bases matching TRBD1. The V gene end was trimmed by 4 bases and the J gene end by 6 bases; junction bases not matched to a gene: 6. Germline V lookup: CDR1 SEHNR, CDR2 FQNEAQ (reference sequence). CDR3 length equals 14 residues. The CDR3 is CASSSRTGSDTQYF. The CDR3 bases are TGTGCCAGCAGCTCCCGGACAGGGAGTGATACGCAGTATTTT.

This sequence joins TRBV2 and TRBJ1-5, with 9 bases identical to TRBD1. The J segment lost 6 bases and the V segment lost 6 bases, leaving 6 bases of the junction unmatched. CDR1 SNHLY and CDR2 FYNNEI come from the germline V gene. The CDR3 consists of 14 residues. Here the CDR3 DNA reads TGTGCCAGCAGCAACAGGGGGCCCACTCAGCCCCAGCATTTT. Translating gives CASSNRGPTQPQHF.

The rearrangement links TRBV7-9 to TRBJ1-1; 10 nucleotides align to TRBD1. Looked up from germline, CDR1 is SEHNR and CDR2 is FQNEAQ (reference sequence). The V segment lost 1 base and the J segment 10 bases; nucleotides outside the gene matches: 6. The CDR3 sequence is 14 residues long. CDR3 region: CASSLEGQGFRAFF. CDR3 DNA sequence: TGTGCCAGCAGCTTAGAGGGACAGGGGTTTAGAGCTTTCTTT.

The CDR3 loop reads CASSTAPQGGFNYGYTF. CDR3 coding DNA: TGTGCCAGCAGCACGGCCCCCCAGGGAGGGTTTAACTATGGCTACACCTTC. The chain combines TRBV5-6 with TRBJ1-2; D possibly corresponds to TRBD1 (5 bases). Trimming removed 4 bases at V and 1 base at J, with 20 bases between. CDR3 size: 17 residues. Germline lookup yields CDR1 SGHDT and CDR2 YYEEEE.

The chain recombines TRBV5-1 with TRBJ1-4, with 7 bases aligning to TRBD1. V gave up 4 bases and J gave up 4 bases; unmatched junction bases: 4. The CDR3 totals 14 residues. Germline values: CDR1 SGHRS, CDR2 YFSETQ. This chain's CDR3 is CASSLPGGNEKLFF. CDR3 nucleotide sequence: TGCGCCAGCAGCCTCCCAGGGGGTAATGAAAAACTGTTTTTT.

This chain joins TRBV5-1 and TRBJ1-3, with TRBD1 as a possible D gene (5 bases). The germline gives CDR1 SGHRS, CDR2 YFSETQ. With 0 bases removed from V and 1 base from J, the gap between germline ends came to 11 bases. This CDR3 comprises 16 residues. The CDR3: CASSLGPDSSGNTIYF. Here the CDR3 DNA reads TGCGCCAGCAGCTTGGGACCAGACAGTTCTGGAAACACCATATATTTT.

This clone came up a few times. This rearrangement joins TRBV2 to TRBJ2-7; 7 bases align to TRBD1. V dropped 6 bases and J dropped 3; count of bases not matched to a gene: 5. Germline-derived CDR1 and CDR2 are SNHLY and FYNNEI. This CDR3 is built from 13 residues. The CDR3 DNA follows: TGTGCCAGCAGCCGACAGGGCGTCTACGAGCAGTACTTC. It is translated as CASSRQGVYEQYF.

The rearrangement joins TRBV3-1 (or the pseudogene TRBV3-2) to TRBJ2-7; D remains unclear. The CDR3 loop spans 14 amino acids. Germline lookup yields CDR1 LGHDT and CDR2 YNNKEL (reference sequence). Trimming stripped 4 bases from V and 0 bases from J, with 10 bases between. The CDR3 region is CASSRDLFSYEQYF. The DNA for the CDR3 is TGTGCCAGCAGCCGAGATCTGTTCTCCTACGAGCAGTACTTC.

The rearrangement joins TRBV6-1 to TRBJ1-2; the D is unclear. This CDR3 contains 16 residues. Germline V gene data show CDR1 as MNHNS and CDR2 as SASEGT. V dropped 1 base and J dropped 6 bases, with 18 bases sitting between them. In nucleotides, the CDR3 is TGTGCCAGCAGTGAAGATGGAGCGCCCCGGAGAAATGGCTACACCTTC. Its protein is CASSEDGAPRRNGYTF.

The chain uses TRBV6-5 and TRBJ2-2; the D is unclear. The CDR3 is 13 residues long. Germline CDR1 and CDR2: MNHEY and SVGAGI. V lost 5 bases and J lost 2, with 6 bases in between. The CDR3 DNA is TGTGCCAGCAGTAATTCTAACACCGGGGAGCTGTTTTTT. The encoded protein is CASSNSNTGELFF.

V is TRBV7-6 and J is TRBJ1-2; D call uncertain. This CDR3 has 11 residues. V gave up 4 bases and J gave up 6 bases, with 6 bases separating them. Per germline, CDR1 SGHVS and CDR2 FNYEAQ. The CDR3, as DNA: TGTGCCAGCAGCTCCCGTGATGGCTACACCTTC. This gives the protein CASSSRDGYTF.

V usage is TRBV15 and J usage is TRBJ2-7; 15 bases agree with TRBD2. The CDR3 sequence is 15 residues long. With 5 bases clipped from V and 4 bases from J, the junction kept 3 bases outside the gene matches. CDR1 and CDR2 (germline): LNHNV, YYDKDF (reference sequence). The CDR3 region is CATSGGLAGGYEQYF. The CDR3, as DNA: TGTGCCACCAGCGGGGGACTAGCGGGAGGATACGAGCAGTACTTC.

This chain links TRBV6-5 with TRBJ1-2, with TRBD1 matching 7 bases. The CDR3 covers 13 residues. V dropped 6 bases and J dropped 6; count of bases not matched to a gene: 7. The germline V gene has CDR1 MNHEY and CDR2 SVGAGI. The CDR3 DNA reads TGTGCCAGCAGCTTCTACACAGGGGATGGCTACACCTTC. The encoded protein is CASSFYTGDGYTF.

The rearrangement uses TRBV3-1 (or the pseudogene TRBV3-2) and TRBJ2-1; 9 bases map to TRBD1. The CDR3 totals 16 residues. Unmatched junction bases numbered 8, after V lost 4 bases and J lost 4 bases. The germline V gene has CDR1 LGHDT and CDR2 YNNKEL (reference sequence). The CDR3: CASSRGTGRQYNEQFF. The CDR3 nucleotides are TGTGCCAGCAGCCGCGGGACAGGGAGGCAATACAATGAGCAGTTCTTC.

CDR3 sequence: CASSLGAGLTEAFF. The CDR3 DNA is TGCGCCAGCAGCTTGGGGGCAGGGTTGACTGAAGCTTTCTTT. The genes are TRBV5-1 and TRBJ1-1; D perhaps matches TRBD1 (5 bases). Trimming took off 0 bases at V and 5 bases at J, with 11 bases between the two ends. The V gene's germline CDR1 is SGHRS and CDR2 YFSETQ. The CDR3 spans 14 residues.

V gene TRBV29-1 combines with J gene TRBJ1-1; TRBD1 aligns across 8 bases. The CDR3 is made up of 12 amino acids. The V gene end was trimmed by 0 bases and the J gene end by 12 bases; junction bases not matched to a gene: 6. Germline CDR1 reads SQVTM; CDR2 reads ANQGSEA. CDR3 loop: CSVEDRGRVSFF. The CDR3 DNA reads as TGCAGCGTTGAAGACAGGGGGCGGGTGTCTTTCTTT.

This clone was counted between two and nine times. The rearrangement joins TRBV12-5 to TRBJ1-6; tentative D call: TRBD1 (5 bases). Per the germline V gene, CDR1 is LGHNT and CDR2 is FRNRAP. V was clipped by 7 bases and J by 11 bases, with 18 bases between them. This CDR3 has 14 residues. The CDR3 region is CASAGDTGVPPLHF. The DNA of the CDR3 is TGTGCTAGTGCGGGGGATACGGGAGTCCCACCCCTCCACTTT.

The V call is TRBV13, the J call TRBJ2-3, with TRBD1 matching over 9 bases. CDR3 length: 15 residues. The V gene end was trimmed by 3 bases and the J gene end by 4 bases; junction bases not matched to a gene: 5. Germline values: CDR1 PRHDT, CDR2 FYEKMQ (reference sequence). The CDR3 nucleotides read TGTGCCAGCAGCTTGACAGGGGGGCATGCAGATACGCAGTATTTT. Its protein product is CASSLTGGHADTQYF. The variable domain in full, with the rest retrieved from reference TRBV13 and TRBJ2-3, is AAGVIQSPRHLIKEKRETATLKCYPIPRHDTVYWYQQGPGQDPQFLISFYEKMQSDKGSIPDRFSAQQFSDYHSELNMSSLELGDSALYFCASSLTGGHADTQYFGPGTRLTVL.

The chain is built from TRBV14 and TRBJ1-4; TRBD1 is a possible D gene (5 bases). Germline CDR1 is SGHDN and CDR2 is FVKESK. CDR3 length: 16 residues. V was pared by 0 bases and J by 8 bases, with 16 bases between. The CDR3 DNA is TGTGCCAGCAGCCAAGATTGGGTAGGGCGGGGCGAAAAACTGTTTTTT. This translates into CASSQDWVGRGEKLFF.

The chain uses TRBV18 and TRBJ1-1, with TRBD1 matching over 9 bases. This CDR3 has 19 residues. V lost 1 base, J lost 3 bases, and 15 bases stayed unmatched. Germline lookup yields CDR1 KGHSH and CDR2 LQKENI. Here the CDR3 reads CASSPRDTQGAAVDTEAFF. The DNA of the CDR3 is TGTGCCAGCTCACCACGAGACACACAGGGGGCGGCGGTCGACACTGAAGCTTTCTTT.

The chain is built from TRBV5-6 and TRBJ1-6; no definite D call. The germline V and J ends were trimmed by 4 bases and 0 bases, with 14 bases remaining between them. Germline-derived CDR1 and CDR2 are SGHDT and YYEEEE. The CDR3 contains 17 residues. The CDR3 loop reads CASSGGEGRSYNSPLHF. The CDR3 nucleotides read TGTGCCAGCAGCGGAGGAGAGGGTCGCTCCTATAATTCACCCCTCCACTTT.

In DNA form, the CDR3 reads TGTGCCAGCAGCTTGTTCACTAGCGGGATCCCCTACGAGCAGTACTTC. Amino acids: CASSLFTSGIPYEQYF. The V and J genes are TRBV5-6 and TRBJ2-7; 10 bases map to TRBD2. Germline CDR1 reads SGHDT; CDR2 reads YYEEEE. Trimming took 1 base from V and 2 from J; bases not matched to a gene: 6. The CDR3 spans 16 residues.

This clone was counted a few times. This chain links TRBV7-9 with TRBJ1-1; no clear D. Germline V gene lookup returns CDR1 SEHNR and CDR2 FQNEAQ (reference sequence). The germline V and J ends were trimmed by 0 bases and 5 bases, with 10 bases remaining between them. This CDR3 spans 14 amino acids. The DNA for the CDR3 is TGTGCCAGCAGCTTAGCGCTAGCGGGGACTGAAGCTTTCTTT. Protein product: CASSLALAGTEAFF.

This rearrangement joins TRBV6-1 to TRBJ2-1; 11 bases are a match to TRBD1. There are 16 residues in the CDR3. The J segment lost 10 bases and the V segment lost 2 bases, leaving 10 bases of the junction unmatched. Germline CDR1 and CDR2: MNHNS and SASEGT. CDR3 loop: CASSEIWTGGKEEQFF. CDR3 sequence (DNA): TGTGCCAGCAGTGAAATATGGACAGGGGGCAAGGAAGAGCAGTTCTTC.